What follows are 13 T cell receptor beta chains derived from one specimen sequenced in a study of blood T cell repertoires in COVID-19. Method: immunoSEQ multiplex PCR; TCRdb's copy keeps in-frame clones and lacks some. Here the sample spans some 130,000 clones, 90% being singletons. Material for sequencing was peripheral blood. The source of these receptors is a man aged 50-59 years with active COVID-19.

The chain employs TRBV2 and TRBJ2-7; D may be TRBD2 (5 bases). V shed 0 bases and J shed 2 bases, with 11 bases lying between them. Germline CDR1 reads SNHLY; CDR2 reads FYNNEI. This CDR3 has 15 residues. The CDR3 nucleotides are TGTGCCAGCAGTGAAGCTGGCGGGCGCGCCTACGAGCAGTACTTC. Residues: CASSEAGGRAYEQYF. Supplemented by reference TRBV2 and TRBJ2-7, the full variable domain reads EPEVTQTPSHQVTQMGQEVILRCVPISNHLYFYWYRQILGQKVEFLVSFYNNEISEKSEIFDDQFSVERPDGSNFTLKIRSTKLEDSAMYFCASSEAGGRAYEQYFGPGTRLTVT.

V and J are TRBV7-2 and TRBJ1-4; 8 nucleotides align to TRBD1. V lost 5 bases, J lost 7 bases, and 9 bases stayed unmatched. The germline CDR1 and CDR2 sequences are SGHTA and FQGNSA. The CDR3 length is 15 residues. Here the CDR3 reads CASSQGQGGGEKLFF. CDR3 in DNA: TGTGCCAGCAGCCAAGGACAGGGAGGCGGTGAAAAACTGTTTTTT.

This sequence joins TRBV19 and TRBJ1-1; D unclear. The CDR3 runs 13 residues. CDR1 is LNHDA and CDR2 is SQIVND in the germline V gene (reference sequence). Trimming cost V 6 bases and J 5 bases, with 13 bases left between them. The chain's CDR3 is CASSLGPGTEAFF. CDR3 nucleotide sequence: TGTGCCAGTAGCCTCGGTCCAGGTACTGAAGCTTTCTTT.

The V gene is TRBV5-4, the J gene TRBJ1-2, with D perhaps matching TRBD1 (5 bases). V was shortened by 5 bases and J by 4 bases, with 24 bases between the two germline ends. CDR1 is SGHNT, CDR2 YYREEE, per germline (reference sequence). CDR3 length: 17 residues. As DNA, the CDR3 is TGTGCCAGCAGGGGGCGGGGAGCCGGAGGAAACTTCTATGGCTACACCTTC. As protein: CASRGRGAGGNFYGYTF.

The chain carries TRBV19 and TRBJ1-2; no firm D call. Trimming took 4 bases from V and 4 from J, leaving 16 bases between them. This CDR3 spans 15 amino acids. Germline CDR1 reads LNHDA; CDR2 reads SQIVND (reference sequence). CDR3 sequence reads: CASSTRVPASYGYTF. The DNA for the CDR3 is TGTGCCAGTAGTACTCGGGTTCCAGCGTCCTATGGCTACACCTTC.

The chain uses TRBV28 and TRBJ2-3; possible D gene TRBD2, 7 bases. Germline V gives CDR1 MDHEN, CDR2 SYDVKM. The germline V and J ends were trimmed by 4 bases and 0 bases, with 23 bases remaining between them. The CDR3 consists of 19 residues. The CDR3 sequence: CASSSPLGGGASSTDTQYF. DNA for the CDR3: TGTGCCAGCAGTTCCCCCCTAGGAGGGGGGGCCAGTAGCACAGATACGCAGTATTTT.

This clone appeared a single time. CDR3 sequence (DNA): TGTGCCAGCAGTGCGGAGGGACTAGCGGCAGATACGCAGTATTTT. Residues: CASSAEGLAADTQYF. This chain links TRBV2 with TRBJ2-3, with 11 bases identical to TRBD2. The CDR3 has 15 amino acids. CDR1 is SNHLY and CDR2 is FYNNEI in the germline V gene. The V and J ends lost 4 bases and 4 bases, in that order; junction bases with no gene match: 4.

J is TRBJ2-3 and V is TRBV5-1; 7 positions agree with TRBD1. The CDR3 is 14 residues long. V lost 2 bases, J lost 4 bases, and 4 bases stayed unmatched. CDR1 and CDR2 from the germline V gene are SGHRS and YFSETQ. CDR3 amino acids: CASSFRGLADTQYF. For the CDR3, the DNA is TGCGCCAGCAGCTTTAGGGGGCTCGCAGATACGCAGTATTTT.

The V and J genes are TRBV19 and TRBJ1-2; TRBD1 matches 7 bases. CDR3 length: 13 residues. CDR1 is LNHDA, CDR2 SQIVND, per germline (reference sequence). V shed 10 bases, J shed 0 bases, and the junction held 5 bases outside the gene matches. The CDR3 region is CATRDSSNYGYTF. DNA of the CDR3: TGTGCCACCCGGGACAGTTCTAACTATGGCTACACCTTC. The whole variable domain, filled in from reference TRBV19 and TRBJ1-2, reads DGGITQSPKYLFRKEGQNVTLSCEQNLNHDAMYWYRQDPGQGLRLIYYSQIVNDFQKGDIAEGYSVSREKKESFPLTVTSAQKNPTAFYLCATRDSSNYGYTFGSGTRLTVV.

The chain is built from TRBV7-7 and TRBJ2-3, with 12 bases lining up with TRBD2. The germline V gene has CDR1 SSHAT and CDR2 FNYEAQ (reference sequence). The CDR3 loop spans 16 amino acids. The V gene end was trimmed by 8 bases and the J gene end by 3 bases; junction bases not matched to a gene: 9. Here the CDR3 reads CASLAGGPFLTDTQYF. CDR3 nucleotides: TGTGCCAGCCTAGCGGGAGGGCCCTTCCTGACAGATACGCAGTATTTT.

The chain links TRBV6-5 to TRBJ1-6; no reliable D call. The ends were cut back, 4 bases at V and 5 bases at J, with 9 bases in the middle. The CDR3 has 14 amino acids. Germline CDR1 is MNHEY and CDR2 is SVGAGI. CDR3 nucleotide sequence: TGTGCCAGCAGTTCCAGGCCGCATAATTCACCCCTCCACTTT. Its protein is CASSSRPHNSPLHF.

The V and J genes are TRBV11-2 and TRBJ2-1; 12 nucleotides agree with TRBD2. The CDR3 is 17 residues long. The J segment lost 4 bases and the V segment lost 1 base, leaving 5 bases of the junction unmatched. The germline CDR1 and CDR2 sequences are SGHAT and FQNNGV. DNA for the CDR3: TGTGCCAGCAGCTTAGCTCTAGCGGGAGGGCCTTACAATGAGCAGTTCTTC. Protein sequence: CASSLALAGGPYNEQFF. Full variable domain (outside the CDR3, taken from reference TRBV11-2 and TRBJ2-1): EAGVAQSPRYKIIEKRQSVAFWCNPISGHATLYWYQQILGQGPKLLIQFQNNGVVDDSQLPKDRFSAERLKGVDSTLKIQPAKLEDSAVYLCASSLALAGGPYNEQFFGPGTRLTVL.

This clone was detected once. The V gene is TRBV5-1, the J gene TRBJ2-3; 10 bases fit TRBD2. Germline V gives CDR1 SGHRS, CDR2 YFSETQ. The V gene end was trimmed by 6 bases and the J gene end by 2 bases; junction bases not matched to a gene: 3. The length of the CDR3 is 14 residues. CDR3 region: CASTLAGITDTQYF. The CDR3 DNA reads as TGCGCCAGCACACTAGCGGGGATCACAGATACGCAGTATTTT.